This note documents a single TCR beta chain sequence. Its antigen is currently unknown. This record belongs to a study of T cell responses to AZD1222 COVID-19 vaccine. Across the whole study: Pooled together were second doses at about 4 or about 12 weeks.

Points from the study as a whole: Clonal diversity was possibly underestimated; the donors were predominantly white British and more often female. Across the whole spike, CD4 TCRs peaked at regions 160-218 and 743-854.

Germline V lookup: CDR1 SGHTA, CDR2 FQGTGA. This CDR3 is 17 amino acids long. The V end lost 6 bases, the J end lost 2 bases, and 21 bases lay between the germline ends. TCRdb keeps only in-frame clones here, not all; method: immunoSEQ multiplex PCR. The sample records 74,000 or so clones, 70% to 90% being singletons. This receptor was taken from an adult in good health. V usage is TRBV7-3 and J usage is TRBJ2-3; either TRBD1 or TRBD2 may supply D (5 bases each). The sequenced sample was peripheral blood, obtained on day 0 of AZD1222 vaccination. The CDR3 loop reads CASSSPRGSVHTDTQYF. The CDR3 DNA reads TGTGCCAGCAGTAGCCCCCGGGGCTCTGTCCACACAGATACGCAGTATTTT.